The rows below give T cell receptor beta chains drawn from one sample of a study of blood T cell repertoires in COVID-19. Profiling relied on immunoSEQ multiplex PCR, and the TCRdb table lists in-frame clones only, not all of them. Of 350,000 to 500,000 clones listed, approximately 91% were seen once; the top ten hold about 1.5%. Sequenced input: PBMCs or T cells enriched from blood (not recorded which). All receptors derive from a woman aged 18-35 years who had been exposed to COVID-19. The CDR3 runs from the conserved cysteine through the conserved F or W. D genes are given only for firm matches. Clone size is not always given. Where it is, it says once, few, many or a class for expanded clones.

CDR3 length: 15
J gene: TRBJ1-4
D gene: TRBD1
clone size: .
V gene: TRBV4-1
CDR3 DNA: TGCGCCAGCAGCCAACTCGGGACAGGGGTGAGAAAACTGTTTTTT
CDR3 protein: CASSQLGTGVRKLFF

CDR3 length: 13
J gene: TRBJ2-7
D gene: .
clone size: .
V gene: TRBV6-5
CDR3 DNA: TGTGCCAGCTCAGACAGGACCGCTAACGAGCAGTACTTC
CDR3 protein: CASSDRTANEQYF

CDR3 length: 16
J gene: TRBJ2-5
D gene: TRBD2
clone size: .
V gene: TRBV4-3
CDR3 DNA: TGCGCCAGCAGCCGGGATAGCGGGGGGTACCAAGAGACCCAGTACTTC
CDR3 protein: CASSRDSGGYQETQYF

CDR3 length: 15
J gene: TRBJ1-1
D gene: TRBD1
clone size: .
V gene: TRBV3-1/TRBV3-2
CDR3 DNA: TGTGCCAGCAGCCAAGATGGGACAGGGAGGGCTGAAGCTTTCTTT
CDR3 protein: CASSQDGTGRAEAFF

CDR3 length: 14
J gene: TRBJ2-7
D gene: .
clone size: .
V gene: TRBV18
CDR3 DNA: TGTGCCAGCTCACCACCGGGACAAGGACCCGAGCAGTACTTC
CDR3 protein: CASSPPGQGPEQYF

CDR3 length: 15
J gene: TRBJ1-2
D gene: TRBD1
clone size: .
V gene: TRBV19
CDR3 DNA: TGTGCCAGTAGTGCCCGGGACAGCAAAAACTATGGCTACACCTTC
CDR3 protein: CASSARDSKNYGYTF

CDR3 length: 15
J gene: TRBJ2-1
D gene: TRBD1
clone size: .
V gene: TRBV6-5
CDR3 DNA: TGTGCCAGCAGTCGGACAGGGGGCACGAGCAATGAGCAGTTCTTC
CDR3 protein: CASSRTGGTSNEQFF

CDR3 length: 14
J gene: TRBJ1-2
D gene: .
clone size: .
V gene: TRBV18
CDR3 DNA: TGTGCCAGCTCAAGAGGTTGGGAGGATTATGGCTACACCTTC
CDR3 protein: CASSRGWEDYGYTF

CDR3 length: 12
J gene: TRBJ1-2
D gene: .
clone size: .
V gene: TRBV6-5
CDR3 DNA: TGTGCCAGCAGCCACAGTTACTATGGCTACACCTTC
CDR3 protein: CASSHSYYGYTF

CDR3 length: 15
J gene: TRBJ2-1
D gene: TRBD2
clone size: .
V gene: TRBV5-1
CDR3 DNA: TGCGCCAGCAGCTTGATTCCTGCGGGAGACAATGAGCAGTTCTTC
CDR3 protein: CASSLIPAGDNEQFF

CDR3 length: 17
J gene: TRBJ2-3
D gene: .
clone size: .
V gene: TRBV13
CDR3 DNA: TGTGCCAGCAGCTTAAAGGCTAGTCGAAGACAGACGGATACGCAGTATTTT
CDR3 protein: CASSLKASRRQTDTQYF

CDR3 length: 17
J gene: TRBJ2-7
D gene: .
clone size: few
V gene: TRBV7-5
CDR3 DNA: TGTGTCAGAAGCTCGCAATACCTAGCGGGAGGGTTCTACGAGCAGTACTTC
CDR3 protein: CVRSSQYLAGGFYEQYF

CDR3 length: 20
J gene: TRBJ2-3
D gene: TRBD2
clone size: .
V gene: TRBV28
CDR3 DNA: TGTGCCAGCAGTTTGATTCTTGGGCGGGGGGAAGCTTCTAGCACAGATACGCAGTATTTT
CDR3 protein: CASSLILGRGEASSTDTQYF

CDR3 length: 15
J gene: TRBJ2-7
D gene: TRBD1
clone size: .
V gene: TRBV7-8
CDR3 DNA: TGTGCCAGCAGCCCGGGGACAGGGGGACCCTACGAGCAGTACTTC
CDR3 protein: CASSPGTGGPYEQYF

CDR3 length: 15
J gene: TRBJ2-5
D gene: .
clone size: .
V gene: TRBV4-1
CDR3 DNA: TGCGCCAGCAAAAAAATAGCGGAGAACCAAGAGACCCAGTACTTC
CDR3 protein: CASKKIAENQETQYF

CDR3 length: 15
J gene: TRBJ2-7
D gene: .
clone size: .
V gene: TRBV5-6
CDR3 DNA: TGTGCCAGCAGCTTGGGCAGGGGCAGCTCCTACGAGCAGTACTTC
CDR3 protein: CASSLGRGSSYEQYF

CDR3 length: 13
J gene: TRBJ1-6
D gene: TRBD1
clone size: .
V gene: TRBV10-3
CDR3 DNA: TGTGCCATCCGGACAGGGCCATCTTCACCCCTCCACTTT
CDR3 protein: CAIRTGPSSPLHF

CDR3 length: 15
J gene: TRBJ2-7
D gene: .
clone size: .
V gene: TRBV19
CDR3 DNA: TGTGCCAGTAGTCTGGGGTTAGGACTGAACTACGAGCAGTACTTC
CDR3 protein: CASSLGLGLNYEQYF

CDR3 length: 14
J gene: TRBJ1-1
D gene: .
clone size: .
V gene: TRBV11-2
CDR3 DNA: TGTGCCAGCAGCCCCACGCCGGTGAACACTGAAGCTTTCTTT
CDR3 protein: CASSPTPVNTEAFF

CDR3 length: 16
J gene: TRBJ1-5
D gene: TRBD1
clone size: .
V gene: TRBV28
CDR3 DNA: TGTGCCAGCAGTTTATTGGTCAGGGGGTCGGGTCAGCCCCAGCATTTT
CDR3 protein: CASSLLVRGSGQPQHF

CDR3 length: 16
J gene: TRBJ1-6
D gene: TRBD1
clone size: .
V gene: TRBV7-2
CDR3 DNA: TGTGCCAGCAGCTTACAGGGGGCCTCCTATAATTCACCCCTCCACTTT
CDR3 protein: CASSLQGASYNSPLHF

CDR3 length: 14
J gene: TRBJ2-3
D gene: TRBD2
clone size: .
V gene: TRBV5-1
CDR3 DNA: TGCGCCAGTGTAGCGGGGACTGACACAGATACGCAGTATTTT
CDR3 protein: CASVAGTDTDTQYF

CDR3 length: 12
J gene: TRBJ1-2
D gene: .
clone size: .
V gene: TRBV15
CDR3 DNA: TGTGCCACCAGCACAGACGAGGGTGGCTACACCTTC
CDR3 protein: CATSTDEGGYTF

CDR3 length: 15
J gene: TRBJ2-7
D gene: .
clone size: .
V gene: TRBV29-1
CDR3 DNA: TGCAGCGTTGAAGATCCAAGGGGCTCCTACTACGAGCAGTACTTC
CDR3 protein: CSVEDPRGSYYEQYF

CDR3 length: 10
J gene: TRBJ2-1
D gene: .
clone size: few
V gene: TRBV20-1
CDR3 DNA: TGCAGTGCCCATAGAGATGAGCAGTTCTTC
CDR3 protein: CSAHRDEQFF

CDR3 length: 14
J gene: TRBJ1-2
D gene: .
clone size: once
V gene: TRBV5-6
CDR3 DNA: TGTGCCAGCAGCTTGGCGGGAGGGGCCTATGGCTACACCTTC
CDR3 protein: CASSLAGGAYGYTF

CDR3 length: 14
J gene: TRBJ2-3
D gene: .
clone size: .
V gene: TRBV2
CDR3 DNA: TGTGCCAGCAGTGAAGGGCAGGGTTTCGGTACGCAGTATTTT
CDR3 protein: CASSEGQGFGTQYF

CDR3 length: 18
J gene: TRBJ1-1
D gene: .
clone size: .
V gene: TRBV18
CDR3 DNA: TGTGCCAGCTCACCATCATTACCCGGGTTCACCATGAACACTGAAGCTTTCTTT
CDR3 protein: CASSPSLPGFTMNTEAFF

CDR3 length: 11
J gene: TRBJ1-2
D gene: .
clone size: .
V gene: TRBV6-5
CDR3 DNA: TGTGCCAGCAAGAGAGACTATGGCTACACCTTC
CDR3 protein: CASKRDYGYTF

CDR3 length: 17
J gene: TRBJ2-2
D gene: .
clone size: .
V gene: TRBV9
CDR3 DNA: TGTGCCAGCAGCGTAGACCCAGGAGGGGCGAACACCGGGGAGCTGTTTTTT
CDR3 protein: CASSVDPGGANTGELFF

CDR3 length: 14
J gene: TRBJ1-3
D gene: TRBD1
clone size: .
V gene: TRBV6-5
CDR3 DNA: TGTGCCAGCTCGGTACAGGGGGCTGGAAACACCATATATTTT
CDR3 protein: CASSVQGAGNTIYF

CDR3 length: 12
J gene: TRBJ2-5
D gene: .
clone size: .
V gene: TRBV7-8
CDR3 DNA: TGTGCCAGCAGCCGACAAGTGGCGACCCAGTACTTC
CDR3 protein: CASSRQVATQYF

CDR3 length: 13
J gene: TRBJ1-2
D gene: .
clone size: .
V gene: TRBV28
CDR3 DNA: TGTGCCAGCAGTTTCCAGGAACTCTATGGCTACACCTTC
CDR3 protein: CASSFQELYGYTF

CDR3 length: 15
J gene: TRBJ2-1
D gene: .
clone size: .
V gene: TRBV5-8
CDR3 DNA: TGTGCCAGCAGCCCGGTTCCGACTCCGGCCAATGAGCAGTTCTTC
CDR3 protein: CASSPVPTPANEQFF

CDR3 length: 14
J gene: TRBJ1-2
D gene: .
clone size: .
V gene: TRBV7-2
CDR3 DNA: TGTGCCAGCAGCTTAACTGGACAGCCTGACGGCTACACCTTC
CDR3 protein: CASSLTGQPDGYTF

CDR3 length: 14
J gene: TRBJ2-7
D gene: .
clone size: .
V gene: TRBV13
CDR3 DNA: TGTGCCAGCAGCTTAGACCTAAGCTCCTACGAGCAGTACTTC
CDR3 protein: CASSLDLSSYEQYF

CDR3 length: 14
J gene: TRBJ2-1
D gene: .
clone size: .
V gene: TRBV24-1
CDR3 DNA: TGTGCCACCAGTGACCTCCGGCTGGGAGGTGAGCAGTTCTTC
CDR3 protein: CATSDLRLGGEQFF

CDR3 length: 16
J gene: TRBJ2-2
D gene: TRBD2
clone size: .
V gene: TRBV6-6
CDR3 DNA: TGTGCCAGCAGTTCCCCGGGGGGGGCTAACACCGGGGAGCTGTTTTTT
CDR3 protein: CASSSPGGANTGELFF

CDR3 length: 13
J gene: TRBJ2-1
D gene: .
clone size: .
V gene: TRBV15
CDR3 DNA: TGTGCCACCAGCAGAGCACAGGGCAATGAGCAGTTCTTC
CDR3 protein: CATSRAQGNEQFF

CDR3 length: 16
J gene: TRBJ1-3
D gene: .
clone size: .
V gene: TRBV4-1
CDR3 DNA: TGCGCCAGCAGCCAAGAAGGACACCACTCTGGAAACACCATATATTTT
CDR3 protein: CASSQEGHHSGNTIYF

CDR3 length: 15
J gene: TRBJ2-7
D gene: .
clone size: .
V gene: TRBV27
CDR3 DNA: TGTGCCAGCAGTAACCAAGGACTGGCTCTCTACGAGCAGTACTTC
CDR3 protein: CASSNQGLALYEQYF

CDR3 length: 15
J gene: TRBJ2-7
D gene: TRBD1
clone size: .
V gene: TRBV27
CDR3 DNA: TGTGCCAGCAGTTCCGTTGGGACAGGGAGTTTCGAGCAGTACTTC
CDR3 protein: CASSSVGTGSFEQYF

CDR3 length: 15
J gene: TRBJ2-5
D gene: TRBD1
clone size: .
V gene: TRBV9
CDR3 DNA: TGTGCCAGCAGCGTCGGGACAGGGGTCGAGGAGACCCAGTACTTC
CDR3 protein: CASSVGTGVEETQYF

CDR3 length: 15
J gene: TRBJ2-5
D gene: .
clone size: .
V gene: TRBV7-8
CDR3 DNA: TGTGCCAGCAGCGCCCGACCTGTGGGGGGAGAGACCCAGTACTTC
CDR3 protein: CASSARPVGGETQYF

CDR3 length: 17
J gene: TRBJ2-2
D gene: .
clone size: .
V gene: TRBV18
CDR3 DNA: TGTGCCAGCTCACCACCTAAGGTTCAGGGGATCGCAGGGGAGCTGTTTTTT
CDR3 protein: CASSPPKVQGIAGELFF

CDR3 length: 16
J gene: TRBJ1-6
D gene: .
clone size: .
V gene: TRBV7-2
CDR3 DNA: TGTGCCAGCAGCTTGGGGGCAATCGGGGAAAGTTCACCCCTCCACTTT
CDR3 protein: CASSLGAIGESSPLHF

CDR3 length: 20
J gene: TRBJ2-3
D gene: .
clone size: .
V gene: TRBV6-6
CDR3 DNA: TGTGCCAGCAGCACTTGGTCAGGGGTAACGAGCGGGGACACCACAGATACGCAGTATTTT
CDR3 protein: CASSTWSGVTSGDTTDTQYF

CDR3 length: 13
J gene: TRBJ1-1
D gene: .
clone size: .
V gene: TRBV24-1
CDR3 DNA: TGTGCCACCAGTGATTTGCGAGCAGGGGAAGCTTTCTTT
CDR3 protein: CATSDLRAGEAFF

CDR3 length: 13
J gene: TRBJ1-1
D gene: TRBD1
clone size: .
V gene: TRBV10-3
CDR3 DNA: TGTGCCAGCACCGGGACAGGGAACACTGAAGCTTTCTTT
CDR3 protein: CASTGTGNTEAFF

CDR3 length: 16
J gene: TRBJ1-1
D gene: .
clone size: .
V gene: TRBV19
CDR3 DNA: TGTGCCAGTAGTATAGTAGGCAGACGGGTTAACACTGAAGCTTTCTTT
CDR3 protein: CASSIVGRRVNTEAFF

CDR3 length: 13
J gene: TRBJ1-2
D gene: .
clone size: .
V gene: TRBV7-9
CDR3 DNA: TGTGCCAGCAGCTGGACTGGAAACTATGGCTACACCTTC
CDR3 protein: CASSWTGNYGYTF

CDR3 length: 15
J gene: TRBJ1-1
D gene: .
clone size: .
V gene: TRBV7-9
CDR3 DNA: TGTGCCAGCAGCCTTCGCCGGGGAGGGAGGACTGAAGCTTTCTTT
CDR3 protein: CASSLRRGGRTEAFF

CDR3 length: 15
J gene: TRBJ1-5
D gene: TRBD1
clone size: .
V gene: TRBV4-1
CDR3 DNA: TGCGCCAGCAGCGACATGGGACAGGGATATCAGCCCCAGCATTTT
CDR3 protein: CASSDMGQGYQPQHF

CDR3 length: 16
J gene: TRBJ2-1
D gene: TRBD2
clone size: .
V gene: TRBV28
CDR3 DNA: TGTGCCAGCAGTTTTCCCCTGGCGGGGGGGGCGGCTGAGCAGTTCTTC
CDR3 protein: CASSFPLAGGAAEQFF